This T cell receptor (beta chain) was identified during a study of blood T cells in healthy people across ages. Study conclusions and caveats: Greater diversity and more naive CD4+ cells were seen in long-lived donors than in aged donors.

Combining a sample-barcoded 5' primer with a J-beta primer mix, a second PCR ran for roughly 7 to 11 cycles. MiXCR, applied by TCRdb to the 5' RACE reads, yields one record per CDR3 protein. This repertoire shows about 1.8 million distinct CDR3 sequences, roughly 52% found once; its top ten account for around 2.1%. V dropped 7 bases and J dropped 3; count of bases not matched to a gene: 12. Germline-derived CDR1 and CDR2 are SQVTM and ANQGSEA. CDR3 length equals 15 residues. A remark on this clonotype: Its antigen is not known.

Material: blood. V is TRBV29-1 and J is TRBJ1-1, with 9 bases identical to TRBD1. The sequence came from a middle-aged woman in good health. The CDR3 nucleotides read TGCAGCGCCGTGCCGAGGACAGGGGCCTACACTGAAGCTTTCTTT. As protein: CSAVPRTGAYTEAFF.